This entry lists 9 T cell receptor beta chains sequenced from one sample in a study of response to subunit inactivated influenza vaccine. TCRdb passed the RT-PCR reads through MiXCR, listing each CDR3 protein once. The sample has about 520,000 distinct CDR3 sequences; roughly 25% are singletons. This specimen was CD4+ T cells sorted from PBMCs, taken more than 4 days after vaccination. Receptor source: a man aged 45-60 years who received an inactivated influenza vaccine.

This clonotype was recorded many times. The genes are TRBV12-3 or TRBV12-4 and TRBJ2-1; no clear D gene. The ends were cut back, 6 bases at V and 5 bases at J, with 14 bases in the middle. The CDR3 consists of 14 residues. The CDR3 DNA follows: TGTGCCAGCAGCCTTGCGGTGTCGGACAATGAGCAGTTCTTC. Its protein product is CASSLAVSDNEQFF.

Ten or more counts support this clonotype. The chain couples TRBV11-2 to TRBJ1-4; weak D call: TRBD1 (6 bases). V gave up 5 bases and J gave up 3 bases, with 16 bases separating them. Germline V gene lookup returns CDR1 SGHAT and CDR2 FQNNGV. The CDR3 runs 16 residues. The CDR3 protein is CASSTLRTASNEKLFF. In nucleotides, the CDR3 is TGTGCCAGCAGCACTCTTAGGACAGCTTCTAATGAAAAACTGTTTTTT.

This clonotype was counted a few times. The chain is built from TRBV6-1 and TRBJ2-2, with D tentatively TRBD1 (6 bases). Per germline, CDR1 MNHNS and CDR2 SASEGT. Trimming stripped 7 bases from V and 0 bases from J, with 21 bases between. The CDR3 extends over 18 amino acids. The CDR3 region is CASTSVDRNLANTGELFF. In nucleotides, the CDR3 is TGTGCCAGCACCTCGGTTGACAGGAACCTCGCGAACACCGGGGAGCTGTTTTTT.

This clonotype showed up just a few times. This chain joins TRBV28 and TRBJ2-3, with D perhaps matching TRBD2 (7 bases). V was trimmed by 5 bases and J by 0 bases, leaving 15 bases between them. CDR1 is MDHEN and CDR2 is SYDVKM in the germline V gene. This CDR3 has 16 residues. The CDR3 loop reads CASSGGGRGSTDTQYF. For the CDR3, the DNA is TGTGCCAGCAGTGGGGGGGGCCGGGGTAGCACAGATACGCAGTATTTT.

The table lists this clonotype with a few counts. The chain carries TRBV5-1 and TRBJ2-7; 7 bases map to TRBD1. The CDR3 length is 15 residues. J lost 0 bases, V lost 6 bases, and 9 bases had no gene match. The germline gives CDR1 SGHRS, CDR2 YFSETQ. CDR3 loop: CASTPRTGSSYEQYF. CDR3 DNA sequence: TGCGCCAGCACCCCTCGGACAGGAAGCTCCTACGAGCAGTACTTC.

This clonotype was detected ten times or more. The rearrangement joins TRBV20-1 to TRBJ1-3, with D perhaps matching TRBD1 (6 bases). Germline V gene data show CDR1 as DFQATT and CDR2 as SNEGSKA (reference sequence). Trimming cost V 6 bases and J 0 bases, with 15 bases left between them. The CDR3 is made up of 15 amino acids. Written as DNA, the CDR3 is TGCAGTGCCACCCCGGGGGCCCTCTCTGGAAACACCATATATTTT. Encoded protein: CSATPGALSGNTIYF.

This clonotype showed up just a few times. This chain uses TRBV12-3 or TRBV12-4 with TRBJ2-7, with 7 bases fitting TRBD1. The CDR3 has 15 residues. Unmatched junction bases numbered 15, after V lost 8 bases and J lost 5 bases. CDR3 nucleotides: TGTGCCAGCCACTGGCGGGCAGGGGGTAGCAACGAGCAGTACTTC. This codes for CASHWRAGGSNEQYF.

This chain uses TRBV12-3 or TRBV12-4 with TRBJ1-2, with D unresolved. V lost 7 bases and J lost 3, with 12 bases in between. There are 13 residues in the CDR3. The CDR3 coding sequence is TGTGCCAGCAAAAAATCTAGGGACTATGGCTACACCTTC. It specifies CASKKSRDYGYTF.

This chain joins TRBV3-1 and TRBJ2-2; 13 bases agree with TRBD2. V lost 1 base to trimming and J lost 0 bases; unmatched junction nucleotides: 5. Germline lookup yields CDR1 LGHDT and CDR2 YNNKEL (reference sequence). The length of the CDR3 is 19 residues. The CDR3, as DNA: TGTGCCAGCAGCCAAGTACTAGCGGGGGGGATGACGAACACCGGGGAGCTGTTTTTT. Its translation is CASSQVLAGGMTNTGELFF. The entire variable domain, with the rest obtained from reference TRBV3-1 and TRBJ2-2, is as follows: DTAVSQTPKYLVTQMGNDKSIKCEQNLGHDTMYWYKQDSKKFLKIMFSYNNKELIINETVPNRFSPKSPDKAHLNLHINSLELGDSAVYFCASSQVLAGGMTNTGELFFGEGSRLTVL.